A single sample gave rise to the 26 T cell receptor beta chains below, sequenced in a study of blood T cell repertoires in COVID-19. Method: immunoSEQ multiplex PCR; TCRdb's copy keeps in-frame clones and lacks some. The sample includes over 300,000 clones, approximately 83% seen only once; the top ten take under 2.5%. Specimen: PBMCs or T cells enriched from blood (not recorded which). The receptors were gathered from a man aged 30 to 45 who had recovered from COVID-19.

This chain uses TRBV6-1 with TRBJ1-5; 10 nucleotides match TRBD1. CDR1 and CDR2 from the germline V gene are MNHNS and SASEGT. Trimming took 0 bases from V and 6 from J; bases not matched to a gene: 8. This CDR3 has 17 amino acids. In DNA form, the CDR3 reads TGTGCCAGCAGTGAAGCGGGACAGGGGTTTGGAGCTCAGCCCCAGCATTTT. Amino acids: CASSEAGQGFGAQPQHF.

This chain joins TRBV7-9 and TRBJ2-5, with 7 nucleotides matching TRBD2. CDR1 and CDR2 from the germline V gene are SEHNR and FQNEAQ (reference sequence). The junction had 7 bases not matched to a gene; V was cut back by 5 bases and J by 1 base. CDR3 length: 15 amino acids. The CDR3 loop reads CASSPYWGGQETQYF. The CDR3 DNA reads TGTGCCAGCAGCCCTTATTGGGGGGGCCAAGAGACCCAGTACTTC.

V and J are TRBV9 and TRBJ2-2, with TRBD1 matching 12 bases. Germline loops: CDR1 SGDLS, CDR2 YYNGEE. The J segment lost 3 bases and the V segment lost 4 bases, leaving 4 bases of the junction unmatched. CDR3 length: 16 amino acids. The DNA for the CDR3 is TGTGCCAGCAGCACGGGACAGGGGGCGGACACCGGGGAGCTGTTTTTT. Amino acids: CASSTGQGADTGELFF. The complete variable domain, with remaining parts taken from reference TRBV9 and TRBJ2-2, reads DSGVTQTPKHLITATGQRVTLRCSPRSGDLSVYWYQQSLDQGLQFLIQYYNGEERAKGNILERFSAQQFPDLHSELNLSSLELGDSALYFCASSTGQGADTGELFFGEGSRLTVL.

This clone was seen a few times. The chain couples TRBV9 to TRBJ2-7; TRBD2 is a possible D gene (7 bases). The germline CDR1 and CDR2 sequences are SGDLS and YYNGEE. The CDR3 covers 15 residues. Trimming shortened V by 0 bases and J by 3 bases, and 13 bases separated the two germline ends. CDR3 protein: CASSVDRGGFYEQYF. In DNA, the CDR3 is TGTGCCAGCAGCGTAGATAGGGGGGGATTCTACGAGCAGTACTTC. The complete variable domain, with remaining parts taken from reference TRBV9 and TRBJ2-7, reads DSGVTQTPKHLITATGQRVTLRCSPRSGDLSVYWYQQSLDQGLQFLIQYYNGEERAKGNILERFSAQQFPDLHSELNLSSLELGDSALYFCASSVDRGGFYEQYFGPGTRLTVT.

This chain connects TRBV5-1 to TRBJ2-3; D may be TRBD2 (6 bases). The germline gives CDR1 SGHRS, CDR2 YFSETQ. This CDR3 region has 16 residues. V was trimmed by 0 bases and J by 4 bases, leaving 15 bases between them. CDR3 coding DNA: TGCGCCAGCAGCTTGGAAGGACTAAGATTGGCAGATACGCAGTATTTT. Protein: CASSLEGLRLADTQYF.

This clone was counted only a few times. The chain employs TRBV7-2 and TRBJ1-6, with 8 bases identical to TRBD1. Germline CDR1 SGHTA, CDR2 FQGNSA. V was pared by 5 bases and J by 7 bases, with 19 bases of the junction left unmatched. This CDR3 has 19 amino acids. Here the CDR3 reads CASSPPRGGRGQGNSPLHF. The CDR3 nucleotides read TGTGCCAGCAGCCCTCCTCGGGGCGGCAGGGGGCAAGGGAATTCACCCCTCCACTTT. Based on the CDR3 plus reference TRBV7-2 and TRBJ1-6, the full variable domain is GAGVSQSPSNKVTEKGKDVELRCDPISGHTALYWYRQSLGQGLEFLIYFQGNSAPDKSGLPSDRFSAERTGGSVSTLTIQRTQQEDSAVYLCASSPPRGGRGQGNSPLHFGNGTRLTVT.

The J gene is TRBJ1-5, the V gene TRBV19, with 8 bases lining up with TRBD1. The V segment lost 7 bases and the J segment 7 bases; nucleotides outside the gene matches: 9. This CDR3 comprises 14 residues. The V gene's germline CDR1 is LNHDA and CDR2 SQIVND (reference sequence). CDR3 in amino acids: CASNPDRVLQPQHF. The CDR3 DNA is TGTGCCAGTAACCCGGACAGGGTACTCCAGCCCCAGCATTTT.

CDR3: CAWSVGRHLSPLHF. The DNA of the CDR3 is TGTGCCTGGAGTGTAGGTCGACACCTCTCCCCCCTCCACTTT. The V and J genes are TRBV30 and TRBJ1-6; D remains unclear. Germline CDR1 is GTSNPN and CDR2 is SVGIG (reference sequence). The CDR3 contains 14 residues. With 0 bases removed from V and 13 bases from J, the gap between germline ends came to 16 bases.

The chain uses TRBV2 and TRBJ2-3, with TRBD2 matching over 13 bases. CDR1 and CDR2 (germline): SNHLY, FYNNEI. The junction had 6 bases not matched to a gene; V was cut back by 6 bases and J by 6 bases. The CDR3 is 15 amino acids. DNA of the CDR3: TGTGCCAGCAGGCGACTAGCGGGGGGCGAGGATACGCAGTATTTT. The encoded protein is CASRRLAGGEDTQYF.

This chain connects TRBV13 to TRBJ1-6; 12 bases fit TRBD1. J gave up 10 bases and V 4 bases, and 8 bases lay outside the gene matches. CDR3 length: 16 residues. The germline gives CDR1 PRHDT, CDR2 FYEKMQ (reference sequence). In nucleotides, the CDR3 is TGTGCCAGCAGCTCCGGGGACAGGGGGCTTTGGTCACCCCTCCACTTT. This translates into CASSSGDRGLWSPLHF.

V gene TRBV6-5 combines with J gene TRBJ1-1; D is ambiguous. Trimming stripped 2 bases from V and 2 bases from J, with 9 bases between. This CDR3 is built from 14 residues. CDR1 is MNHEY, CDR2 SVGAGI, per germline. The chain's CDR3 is CASSYQETNTEAFF. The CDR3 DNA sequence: TGTGCCAGCAGTTACCAAGAAACTAACACTGAAGCTTTCTTT.

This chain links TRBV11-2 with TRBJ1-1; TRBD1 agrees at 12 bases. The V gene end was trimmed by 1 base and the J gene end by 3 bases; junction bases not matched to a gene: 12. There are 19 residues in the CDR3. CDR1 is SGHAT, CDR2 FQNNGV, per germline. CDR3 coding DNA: TGTGCCAGCAGCTTAGGGCGGGACAGGGGGCGCGTCAGGGACACTGAAGCTTTCTTT. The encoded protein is CASSLGRDRGRVRDTEAFF.

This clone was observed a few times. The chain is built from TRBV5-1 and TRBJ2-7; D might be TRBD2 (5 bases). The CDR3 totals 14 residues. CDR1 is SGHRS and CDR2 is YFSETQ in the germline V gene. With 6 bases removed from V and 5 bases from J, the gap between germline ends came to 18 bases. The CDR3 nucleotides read TGCGCCAGCACCCCAGTTGGAGGTTGGGACGAGCAGTACTTC. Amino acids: CASTPVGGWDEQYF.

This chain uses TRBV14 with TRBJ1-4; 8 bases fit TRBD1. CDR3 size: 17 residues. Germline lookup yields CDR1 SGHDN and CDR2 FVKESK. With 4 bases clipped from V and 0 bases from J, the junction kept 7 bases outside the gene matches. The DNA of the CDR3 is TGTGCCAGCAGCCCATGGACAGGGCGTGCAACTAATGAAAAACTGTTTTTT. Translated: CASSPWTGRATNEKLFF.

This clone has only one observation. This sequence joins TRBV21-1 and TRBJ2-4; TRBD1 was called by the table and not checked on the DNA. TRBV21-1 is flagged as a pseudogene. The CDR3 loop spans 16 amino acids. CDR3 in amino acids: CASSLFQGRAKNIQYF. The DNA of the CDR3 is TGTGCCAGCAGCCTATTTCAGGGGCGAGCCAAAAACATTCAGTACTTC.

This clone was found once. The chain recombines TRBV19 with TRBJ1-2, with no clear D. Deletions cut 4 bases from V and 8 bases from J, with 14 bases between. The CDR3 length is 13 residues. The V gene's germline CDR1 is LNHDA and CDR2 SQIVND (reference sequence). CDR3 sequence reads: CASSTTLLGGYTF. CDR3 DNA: TGTGCCAGTAGTACGACACTTCTTGGAGGCTACACCTTC.

The CDR3: CASSPGTPAYNEQFF. In nucleotides, the CDR3 is TGTGCCAGCAGCCCCGGGACTCCTGCATACAATGAGCAGTTCTTC. The chain employs TRBV11-2 and TRBJ2-1, with TRBD2 as a possible D gene (6 bases). CDR1 is SGHAT and CDR2 is FQNNGV in the germline V gene. V was pared by 5 bases and J by 4 bases, with 15 bases between. This CDR3 is built from 15 residues. The whole variable domain, filled in from reference TRBV11-2 and TRBJ2-1, reads EAGVAQSPRYKIIEKRQSVAFWCNPISGHATLYWYQQILGQGPKLLIQFQNNGVVDDSQLPKDRFSAERLKGVDSTLKIQPAKLEDSAVYLCASSPGTPAYNEQFFGPGTRLTVL.

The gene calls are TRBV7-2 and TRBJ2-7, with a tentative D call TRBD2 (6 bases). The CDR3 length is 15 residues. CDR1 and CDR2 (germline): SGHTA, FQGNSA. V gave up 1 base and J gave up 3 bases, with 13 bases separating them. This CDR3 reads CASSLVPGGHYEQYF. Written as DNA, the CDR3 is TGTGCCAGCAGCTTAGTGCCCGGGGGTCACTACGAGCAGTACTTC.

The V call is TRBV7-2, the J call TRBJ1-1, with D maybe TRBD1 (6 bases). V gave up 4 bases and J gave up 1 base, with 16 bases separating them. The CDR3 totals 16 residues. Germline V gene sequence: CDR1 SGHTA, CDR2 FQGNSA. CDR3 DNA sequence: TGTGCCAGCAGCTCTTCCGGGGGGCAGGGGAACACTGAAGCTTTCTTT. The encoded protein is CASSSSGGQGNTEAFF.

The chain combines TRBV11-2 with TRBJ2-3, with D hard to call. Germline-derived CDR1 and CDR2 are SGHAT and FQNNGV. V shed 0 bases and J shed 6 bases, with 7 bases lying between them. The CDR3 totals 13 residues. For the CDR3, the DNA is TGTGCCAGCAGCTTAGATCTGAGTGATACGCAGTATTTT. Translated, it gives CASSLDLSDTQYF.

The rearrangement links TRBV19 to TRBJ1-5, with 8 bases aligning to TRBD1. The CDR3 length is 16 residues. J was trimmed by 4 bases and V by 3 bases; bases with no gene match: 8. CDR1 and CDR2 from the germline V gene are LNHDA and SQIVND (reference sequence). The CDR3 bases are TGTGCCAGTAGTATGTGGACAGGGCGGATGAATCAGCCCCAGCATTTT. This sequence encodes CASSMWTGRMNQPQHF.

DNA for the CDR3: TGTGCCAGTAGTATGGGGGGTATAGGGATCCGCATGAACACTGAAGCTTTCTTT. It codes for CASSMGGIGIRMNTEAFF. The genes are TRBV19 and TRBJ1-1; TRBD1 might be the D (5 bases). V gave up 3 bases and J gave up 0 bases, with 20 bases separating them. Germline V gene lookup returns CDR1 LNHDA and CDR2 SQIVND (reference sequence). The CDR3 is 18 residues long.

CDR3 amino acids: CAWSVRRTGPHEKLFF. DNA for the CDR3: TGTGCCTGGAGTGTTCGAAGGACAGGCCCTCATGAAAAACTGTTTTTT. V gene TRBV30 combines with J gene TRBJ1-4; 7 bases are a match to TRBD1. CDR3 size: 16 residues. The V segment lost 0 bases and the J segment 6 bases; nucleotides outside the gene matches: 10. CDR1 is GTSNPN, CDR2 SVGIG, per germline (reference sequence).

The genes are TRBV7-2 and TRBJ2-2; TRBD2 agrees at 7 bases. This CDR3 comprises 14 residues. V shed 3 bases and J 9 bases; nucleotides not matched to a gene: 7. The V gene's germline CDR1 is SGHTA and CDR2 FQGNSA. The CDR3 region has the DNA TGTGCCAGCAGCTTCGGGACGGGAGGACGGGAGCTGTTTTTT. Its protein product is CASSFGTGGRELFF.

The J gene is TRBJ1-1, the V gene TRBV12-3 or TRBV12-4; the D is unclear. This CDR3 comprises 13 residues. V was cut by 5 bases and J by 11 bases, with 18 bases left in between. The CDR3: CASSNKLRGLAFF. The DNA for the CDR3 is TGTGCCAGCAGTAACAAACTGCGGGGTCTGGCTTTCTTT.

CDR3 nucleotide sequence: TGTGCCTCCCGACTAGCGGGGGGTCTCTACAATGAGCAGTTCTTC. Translated: CASRLAGGLYNEQFF. J is TRBJ2-1 and V is TRBV19; 13 nucleotides agree with TRBD2. Trimming cost V 11 bases and J 3 bases; bases outside gene matches: 7. The CDR3 covers 15 residues. Germline CDR1 LNHDA, CDR2 SQIVND (reference sequence).